What follows are 18 T cell receptor beta chains derived from one specimen sequenced in a study. TCRdb itself ran the RT-PCR reads through MiXCR, one entry per CDR3 protein. The data contain more than 600,000 distinct CDR3 sequences, 13% to 15% of them singletons. The sample was memory CD4+ T cells from blood. All receptors derive from a female donor in good health, serving as a healthy control.

This clonotype occurred a few times. The chain recombines TRBV4-2 with TRBJ2-2; tentatively, D is TRBD2 (6 bases). The CDR3 is made up of 14 amino acids. The V gene's germline CDR1 is LGHNA and CDR2 YNFKEQ. V shed 3 bases and J shed 5 bases, with 10 bases lying between them. DNA of the CDR3: TGTGCCAGCAGCCACCCTCGGGGGACCGGGGAGCTGTTTTTT. Amino acid sequence: CASSHPRGTGELFF.

This rearrangement joins TRBV29-1 to TRBJ1-1, with TRBD1 matching 8 bases. Germline-derived CDR1 and CDR2 are SQVTM and ANQGSEA. The ends lost 6 bases at V and 5 bases at J; junction bases unmatched: 2. The CDR3 consists of 11 residues. CDR3 nucleotides: TGCAGCGTGGACAGGGTGACTGAAGCTTTCTTT. Amino acid sequence: CSVDRVTEAFF. The whole variable domain, remainder taken from reference TRBV29-1 and TRBJ1-1, is SAVISQKPSRDICQRGTSLTIQCQVDSQVTMMFWYRQQPGQSLTLIATANQGSEATYESGFVIDKFPISRPNLTFSTLTVSNMSPEDSSIYLCSVDRVTEAFFGQGTRLTVV.

The chain employs TRBV5-1 and TRBJ2-7, with a possible D match to TRBD2 (5 bases). With 0 bases removed from V and 5 bases from J, the gap between germline ends came to 12 bases. The CDR3 loop spans 14 amino acids. The V gene's germline CDR1 is SGHRS and CDR2 YFSETQ. CDR3 sequence: CASSLVGTGDEQYF. The CDR3 nucleotides are TGCGCCAGCAGCTTGGTCGGCACCGGGGACGAGCAGTACTTC.

This clonotype was seen a handful of times. The V gene is TRBV7-2, the J gene TRBJ1-1, with 9 bases matching TRBD1. Losses at the gene ends were 5 bases for V and 10 bases for J; bases not matched to a gene: 11. CDR3 size: 14 residues. Germline V gene lookup returns CDR1 SGHTA and CDR2 FQGNSA. The DNA of the CDR3 is TGTGCCAGCAGCCAGACAGGGGGGCATTGGCCAGCTTTCTTT. Amino acid sequence: CASSQTGGHWPAFF.

The chain carries TRBV10-3 and TRBJ2-3; the D gene could be TRBD1 or TRBD2 (5 bases each). The V and J ends lost 8 bases and 6 bases respectively, with 12 bases between them. This CDR3 is 12 amino acids long. Looked up from germline, CDR1 is ENHRY and CDR2 is SYGVKD. The DNA for the CDR3 is TGTGCCATCGGGACCAAATCTGATACGCAGTATTTT. This sequence encodes CAIGTKSDTQYF.

This clonotype was counted between two and nine times. This sequence joins TRBV7-2 and TRBJ1-1; the D gene is possibly TRBD1 (5 bases). CDR1 is SGHTA, CDR2 FQGNSA, per germline. Trimming removed 0 bases from V and 7 bases from J, with 15 bases in between. This CDR3 has 15 amino acids. For the CDR3, the DNA is TGTGCCAGCAGCTTAGCGGCATCAGGGAGGGTTGAAGCTTTCTTT. This gives the protein CASSLAASGRVEAFF.

This clonotype has ten or more counts. The genes are TRBV4-3 and TRBJ2-7, with D uncertain. The germline V gene has CDR1 LGHNA and CDR2 YSLEER. The CDR3 is 18 residues long. V was trimmed by 0 bases and J by 0 bases, leaving 18 bases between them. CDR3 sequence (DNA): TGCGCCAGCAGCCAAGACCGGATTGGAGTCGGAAGCTCCTACGAGCAGTACTTC. This codes for CASSQDRIGVGSSYEQYF.

This clonotype was seen only a few times. The gene calls are TRBV24-1 and TRBJ2-7, with 10 bases fitting TRBD2. The CDR3 is 15 amino acids. V lost 3 bases to trimming and J lost 2 bases; unmatched junction nucleotides: 3. Germline V gene lookup returns CDR1 KGHDR and CDR2 SFDVKD. The CDR3 DNA sequence: TGTGCCACCAGTGATCCTAGCGGGAGCCCCTACGAGCAGTACTTC. This gives the protein CATSDPSGSPYEQYF.

V gene TRBV5-1 combines with J gene TRBJ2-5; D tentatively reads TRBD1 or TRBD2 (5 bases each). V was pared by 0 bases and J by 5 bases, with 17 bases between. Looked up from germline, CDR1 is SGHRS and CDR2 is YFSETQ. This CDR3 comprises 16 residues. CDR3 residues: CASSLEGTLSLETQYF. CDR3 DNA: TGCGCCAGCAGCTTGGAGGGGACCCTCTCTCTGGAGACCCAGTACTTC.

The CDR3 spells CAWSKGGLYNEQFF. The DNA for the CDR3 is TGTGCCTGGAGTAAGGGGGGACTATACAATGAGCAGTTCTTC. The chain uses TRBV30 and TRBJ2-1, with D tentatively TRBD2 (7 bases). V was clipped by 2 bases and J by 4 bases, with 12 bases between them. The V gene's germline CDR1 is GTSNPN and CDR2 SVGIG (reference sequence). The length of the CDR3 is 14 residues.

As regards this clonotype: The junction departs from the called germline gene at one end, perhaps through a read error. This chain joins TRBV7-7 and TRBJ2-3; TRBD2 aligns across 7 bases. This CDR3 contains 16 residues. Germline assignment: CDR1 SSHAT and CDR2 FNYEAQ (reference sequence). The CDR3 protein is CASSRRGAGEGDTQYF. The CDR3 DNA follows: TGTGCTAGCAGCCGGAGGGGTGCGGGAGAGGGGGATACGCAGTATTTT.

The chain combines TRBV9 with TRBJ2-6; TRBD2 is a possible D gene (5 bases). V was clipped by 0 bases and J by 2 bases, with 9 bases between them. This CDR3 region has 16 residues. CDR1 SGDLS and CDR2 YYNGEE come from the germline V gene. The CDR3 bases are TGTGCCAGCAGCGTAGGCCCCGGGACTGGGGCCAACGTCCTGACTTTC. Translation: CASSVGPGTGANVLTF.

The sample holds a few counts of this clonotype. The chain employs TRBV5-1 and TRBJ2-1, with 12 bases matching TRBD1. Germline V gene sequence: CDR1 SGHRS, CDR2 YFSETQ. The CDR3 sequence is 15 residues long. With V trimmed by 4 bases and J by 7 bases, 6 bases remained unmatched. The CDR3 DNA reads TGCGCCAGCAGCCCCGGGACAGGGGGCGGGAATGAGCAGTTCTTC. Translation gives CASSPGTGGGNEQFF.

This clonotype was seen a few times. The chain is built from TRBV15 and TRBJ2-2, with 9 positions matching TRBD1. From germline, CDR1 is LNHNV and CDR2 YYDKDF (reference sequence). This CDR3 contains 15 residues. Losses at the gene ends were 8 bases for V and 3 bases for J; bases not matched to a gene: 7. CDR3 sequence reads: CATAQRQGDTGELFF. CDR3 DNA: TGTGCCACCGCCCAAAGACAGGGGGACACCGGGGAGCTGTTTTTT.

This clonotype was observed many times. V and J are TRBV10-3 and TRBJ2-5, with 15 bases identical to TRBD2. Trimming removed 10 bases from V and 4 bases from J; junction bases left unmatched: 1. CDR1 ENHRY and CDR2 SYGVKD come from the germline V gene. This CDR3 comprises 13 residues. The CDR3 here is CATGLAGGETQYF. The CDR3 coding sequence is TGTGCCACGGGACTAGCGGGAGGAGAGACCCAGTACTTC.

In its sample, this clonotype was seen a few times. The V gene is TRBV5-1, the J gene TRBJ2-3, with a possible D match to TRBD1 (6 bases). Per the germline V gene, CDR1 is SGHRS and CDR2 is YFSETQ. Trimming took 5 bases from V and 1 from J, leaving 14 bases between them. The CDR3 consists of 15 residues. In nucleotides, the CDR3 is TGCGCCAGCAGACCTGGACAGCCCGGCACAGATACGCAGTATTTT. Amino acid sequence: CASRPGQPGTDTQYF.

This clonotype was seen more than once but under ten times. The chain uses TRBV20-1 and TRBJ1-5, with 7 positions matching TRBD1. V lost 3 bases to trimming and J lost 4 bases; unmatched junction nucleotides: 9. Germline V gene lookup returns CDR1 DFQATT and CDR2 SNEGSKA (reference sequence). This CDR3 region has 15 residues. CDR3 protein: CSASGGGAGNQPQHF. The CDR3 coding sequence is TGCAGTGCTAGCGGAGGGGGCGCGGGTAATCAGCCCCAGCATTTT.

This clonotype was recorded at least ten times. The chain couples TRBV20-1 to TRBJ1-2; no definite D call. There are 14 residues in the CDR3. V lost 2 bases and J lost 3, with 13 bases in between. Germline V gene data show CDR1 as DFQATT and CDR2 as SNEGSKA (reference sequence). The CDR3 loop reads CSARYESGHYGYTF. The CDR3 bases are TGCAGTGCTAGATATGAGTCCGGGCACTATGGCTACACCTTC.